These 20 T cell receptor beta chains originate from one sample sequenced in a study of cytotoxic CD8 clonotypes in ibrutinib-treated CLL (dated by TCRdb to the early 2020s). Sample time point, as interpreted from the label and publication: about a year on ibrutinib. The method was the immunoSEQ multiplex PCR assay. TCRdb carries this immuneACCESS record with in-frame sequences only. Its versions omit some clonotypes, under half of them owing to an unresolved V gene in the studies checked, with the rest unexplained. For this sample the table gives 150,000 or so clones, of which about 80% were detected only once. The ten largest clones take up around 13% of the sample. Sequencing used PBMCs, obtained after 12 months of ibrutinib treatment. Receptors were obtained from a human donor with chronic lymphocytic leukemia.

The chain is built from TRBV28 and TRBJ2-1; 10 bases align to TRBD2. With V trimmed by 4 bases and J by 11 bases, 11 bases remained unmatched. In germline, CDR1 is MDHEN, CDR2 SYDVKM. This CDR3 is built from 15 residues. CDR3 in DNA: TGTGCCAGCAGTTCTAGCGGGAGTCTGTTTCAACAGCAGTTCTTC. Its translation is CASSSSGSLFQQQFF.

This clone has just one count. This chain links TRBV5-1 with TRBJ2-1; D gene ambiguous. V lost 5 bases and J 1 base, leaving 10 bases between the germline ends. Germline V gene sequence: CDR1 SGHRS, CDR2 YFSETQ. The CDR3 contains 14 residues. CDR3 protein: CASSGVQSYNEQFF. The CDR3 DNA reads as TGCGCCAGCAGTGGGGTACAGTCCTACAATGAGCAGTTCTTC.

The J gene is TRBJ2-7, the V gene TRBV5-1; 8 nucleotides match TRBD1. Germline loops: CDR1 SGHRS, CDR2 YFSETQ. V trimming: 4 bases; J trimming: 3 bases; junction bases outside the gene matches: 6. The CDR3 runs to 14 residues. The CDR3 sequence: CASSGTTGVYEQYF. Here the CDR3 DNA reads TGCGCCAGCAGCGGAACGACAGGGGTCTACGAGCAGTACTTC.

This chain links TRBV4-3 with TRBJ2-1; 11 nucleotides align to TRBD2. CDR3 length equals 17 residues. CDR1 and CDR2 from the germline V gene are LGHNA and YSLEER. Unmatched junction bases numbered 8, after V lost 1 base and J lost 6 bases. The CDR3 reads CASSQAATSGSFNEQFF. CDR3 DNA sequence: TGCGCCAGCAGCCAAGCGGCAACTAGCGGGAGTTTCAATGAGCAGTTCTTC.

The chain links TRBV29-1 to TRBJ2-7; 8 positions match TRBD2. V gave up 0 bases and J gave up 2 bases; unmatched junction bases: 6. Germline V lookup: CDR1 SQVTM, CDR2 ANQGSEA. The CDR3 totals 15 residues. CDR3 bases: TGCAGCGTTGAAGAAGAGGGGGGACTAGCCTACGAGCAGTACTTC. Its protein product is CSVEEEGGLAYEQYF.

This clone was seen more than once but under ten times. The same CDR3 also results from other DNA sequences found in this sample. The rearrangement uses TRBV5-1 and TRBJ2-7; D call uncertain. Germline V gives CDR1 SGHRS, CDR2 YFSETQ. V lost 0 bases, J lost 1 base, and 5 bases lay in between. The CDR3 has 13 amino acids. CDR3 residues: CASSLVGSYEQYF. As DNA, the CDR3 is TGCGCCAGCAGCTTGGTCGGTTCCTACGAGCAGTACTTC. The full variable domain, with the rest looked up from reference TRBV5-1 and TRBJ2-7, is KAGVTQTPRYLIKTRGQQVTLSCSPISGHRSVSWYQQTPGQGLQFLFEYFSETQRNKGNFPGRFSGRQFSNSRSEMNVSTLELGDSALYLCASSLVGSYEQYFGPGTRLTVT.

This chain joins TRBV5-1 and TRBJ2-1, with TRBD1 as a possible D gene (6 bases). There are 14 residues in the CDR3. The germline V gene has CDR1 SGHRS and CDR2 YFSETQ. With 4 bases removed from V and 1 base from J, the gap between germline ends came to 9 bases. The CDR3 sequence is CASSEQGSYNEQFF. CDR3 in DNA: TGCGCCAGCAGCGAACAGGGATCCTACAATGAGCAGTTCTTC. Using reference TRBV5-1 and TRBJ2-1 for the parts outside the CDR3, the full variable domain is KAGVTQTPRYLIKTRGQQVTLSCSPISGHRSVSWYQQTPGQGLQFLFEYFSETQRNKGNFPGRFSGRQFSNSRSEMNVSTLELGDSALYLCASSEQGSYNEQFFGPGTRLTVL.

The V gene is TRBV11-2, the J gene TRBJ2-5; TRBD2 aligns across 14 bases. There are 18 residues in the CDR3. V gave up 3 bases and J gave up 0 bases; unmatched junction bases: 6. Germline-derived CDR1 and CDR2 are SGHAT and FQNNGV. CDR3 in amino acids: CASSLGTSGRLYQETQYF. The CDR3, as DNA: TGTGCCAGCAGCTTGGGGACTAGCGGGAGATTGTACCAAGAGACCCAGTACTTC.

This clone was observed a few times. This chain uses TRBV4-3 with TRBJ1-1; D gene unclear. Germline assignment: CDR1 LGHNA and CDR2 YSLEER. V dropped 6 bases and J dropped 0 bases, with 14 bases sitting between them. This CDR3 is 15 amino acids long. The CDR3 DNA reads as TGCGCCAGCAGTTCAACAACGGGGATGAACACTGAAGCTTTCTTT. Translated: CASSSTTGMNTEAFF.

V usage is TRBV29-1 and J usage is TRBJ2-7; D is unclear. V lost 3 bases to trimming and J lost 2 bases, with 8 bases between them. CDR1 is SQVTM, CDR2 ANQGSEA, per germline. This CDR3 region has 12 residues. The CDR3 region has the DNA TGCAGCGTTGAGGGCATAACCTACGAGCAGTACTTC. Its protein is CSVEGITYEQYF.

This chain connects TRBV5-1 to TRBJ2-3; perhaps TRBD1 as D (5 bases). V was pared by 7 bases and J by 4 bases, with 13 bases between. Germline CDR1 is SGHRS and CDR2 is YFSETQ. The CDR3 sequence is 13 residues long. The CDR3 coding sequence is TGCGCCAGCGCAGGGAATATGGCAGATACGCAGTATTTT. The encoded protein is CASAGNMADTQYF.

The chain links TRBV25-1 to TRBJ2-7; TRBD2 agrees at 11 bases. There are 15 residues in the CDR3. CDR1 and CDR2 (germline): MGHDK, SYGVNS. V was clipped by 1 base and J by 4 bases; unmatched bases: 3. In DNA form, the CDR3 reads TGTGCCAGCAGTGAATCTAGCGGGAGGCCGTACGAGCAGTACTTC. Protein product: CASSESSGRPYEQYF.

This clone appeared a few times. Written as DNA, the CDR3 is TGTGCCAGCAGCTTCGGGACAGAAAACACTGAAGCTTTCTTT. Amino acids: CASSFGTENTEAFF. V gene TRBV11-3 combines with J gene TRBJ1-1; TRBD1 aligns across 7 bases. Trimming took 3 bases from V and 2 from J; bases not matched to a gene: 3. CDR3 length: 14 amino acids. CDR1 SGHNT and CDR2 YENEEA come from the germline V gene.

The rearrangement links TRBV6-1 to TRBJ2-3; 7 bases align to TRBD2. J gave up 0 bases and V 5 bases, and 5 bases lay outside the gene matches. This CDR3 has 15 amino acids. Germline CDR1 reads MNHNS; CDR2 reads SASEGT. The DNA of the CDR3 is TGTGCCAGCAGTCACGAAGCGGGGAGCACAGATACGCAGTATTTT. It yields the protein CASSHEAGSTDTQYF.

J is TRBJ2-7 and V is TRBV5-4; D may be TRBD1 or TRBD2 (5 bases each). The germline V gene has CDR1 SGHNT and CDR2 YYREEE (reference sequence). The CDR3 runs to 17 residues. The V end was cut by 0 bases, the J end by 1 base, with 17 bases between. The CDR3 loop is CASSLDSRDLASYEQYF. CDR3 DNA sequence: TGTGCCAGCAGCTTGGATTCTCGGGACCTCGCGTCCTACGAGCAGTACTTC. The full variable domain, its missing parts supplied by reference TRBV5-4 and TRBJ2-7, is ETGVTQSPTHLIKTRGQQVTLRCSSQSGHNTVSWYQQALGQGPQFIFQYYREEENGRGNFPPRFSGLQFPNYSSELNVNALELDDSALYLCASSLDSRDLASYEQYFGPGTRLTVT.

CDR3 sequence reads: CASQTHTDTQYF. CDR3 in DNA: TGTGCCAGCCAAACTCACACAGATACGCAGTATTTT. The chain couples TRBV28 to TRBJ2-3; no definite D call. Trimming shortened V by 8 bases and J by 2 bases, and 8 bases separated the two germline ends. Per the germline V gene, CDR1 is MDHEN and CDR2 is SYDVKM. This CDR3 spans 12 amino acids.

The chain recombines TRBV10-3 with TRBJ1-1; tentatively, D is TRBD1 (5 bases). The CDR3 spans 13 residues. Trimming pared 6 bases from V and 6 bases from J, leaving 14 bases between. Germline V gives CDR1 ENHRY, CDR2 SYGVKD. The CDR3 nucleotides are TGTGCCATCAGCAGAGCAGGGTTCCCTGAAGCTTTCTTT. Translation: CAISRAGFPEAFF.

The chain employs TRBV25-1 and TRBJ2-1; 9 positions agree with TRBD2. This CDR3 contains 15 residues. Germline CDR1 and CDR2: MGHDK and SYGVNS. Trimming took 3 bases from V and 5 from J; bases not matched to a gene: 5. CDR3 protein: CASSDFAGGNNEQFF. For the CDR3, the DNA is TGTGCCAGCAGTGATTTTGCGGGAGGGAACAATGAGCAGTTCTTC.

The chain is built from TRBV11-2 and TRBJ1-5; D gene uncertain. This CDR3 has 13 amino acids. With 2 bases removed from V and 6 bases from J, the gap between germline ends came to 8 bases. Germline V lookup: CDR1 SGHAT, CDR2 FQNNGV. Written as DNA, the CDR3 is TGTGCCAGCAGCTTAATCTCCGGTCAGCCCCAGCATTTT. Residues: CASSLISGQPQHF. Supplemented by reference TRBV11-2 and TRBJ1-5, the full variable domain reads EAGVAQSPRYKIIEKRQSVAFWCNPISGHATLYWYQQILGQGPKLLIQFQNNGVVDDSQLPKDRFSAERLKGVDSTLKIQPAKLEDSAVYLCASSLISGQPQHFGDGTRLSIL.

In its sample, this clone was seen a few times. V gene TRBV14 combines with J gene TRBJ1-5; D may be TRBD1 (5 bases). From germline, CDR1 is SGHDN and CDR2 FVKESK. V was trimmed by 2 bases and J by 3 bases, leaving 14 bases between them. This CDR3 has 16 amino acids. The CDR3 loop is CASSQWEDTHNQPQHF. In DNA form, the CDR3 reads TGTGCCAGCAGCCAATGGGAGGACACACACAATCAGCCCCAGCATTTT.